One sample yielded the 30 T cell receptor beta chains listed below, sequenced in a study of T cells after yellow fever vaccination. TCRdb fed the 5' RACE reads into MiXCR, producing one record per CDR3 protein. The sample contains more than 110,000 distinct CDR3 sequences, just over 6.5% of which appear only once. The material sequenced was CD4+ T cells sorted from PBMCs, taken 10 days after the yellow fever booster vaccination. The receptor set was obtained from a man aged 30-40 years who received the YFV17D yellow fever vaccine.

This clonotype was seen repeatedly, ten times or more. The V gene is TRBV15, the J gene TRBJ2-7, with D perhaps assigned TRBD1 or TRBD2 (7 bases each). Germline values: CDR1 LNHNV, CDR2 YYDKDF (reference sequence). V lost 3 bases and J lost 1, with 16 bases in between. The CDR3 spans 16 residues. Written as DNA, the CDR3 is TGTGCCACCAGCAGGGGCGGGGGACAGAAGTCCTACGAGCAGTACTTC. Residues: CATSRGGGQKSYEQYF.

This clonotype was detected only a few times. The rearrangement links TRBV12-3 or TRBV12-4 to TRBJ1-5; perhaps TRBD1 as D (5 bases). The CDR3 has 14 amino acids. V dropped 3 bases and J dropped 3 bases, with 9 bases sitting between them. The CDR3 protein is CASSLGVNNQPQHF. CDR3 DNA sequence: TGTGCCAGCAGTTTGGGGGTCAACAATCAGCCCCAGCATTTT.

This clonotype turned up a few times. V usage is TRBV11-2 and J usage is TRBJ2-7, with D possibly matching TRBD2 (8 bases). From germline, CDR1 is SGHAT and CDR2 FQNNGV. The CDR3 covers 18 residues. Deletions cut 5 bases from V and 0 bases from J, with 23 bases between. CDR3 protein: CASSGGRTGTSISYEQYF. In nucleotides, the CDR3 is TGTGCCAGCAGCGGCGGGAGGACAGGCACCTCTATCTCCTACGAGCAGTACTTC.

This clonotype was observed at least ten times. This sequence joins TRBV2 and TRBJ1-6; tentative D call: TRBD1 (5 bases). The CDR3 sequence is 15 residues long. Germline V lookup: CDR1 SNHLY, CDR2 FYNNEI. V lost 7 bases to trimming and J lost 6 bases, with 16 bases between them. Here the CDR3 reads CASMRDQFGNSPLHF. In DNA form, the CDR3 reads TGTGCCAGCATGAGGGACCAGTTTGGTAATTCACCCCTCCACTTT.

The CDR3 loop reads CASSLGPPAGAVGELFF. CDR3 nucleotides: TGTGCCAGCAGCTTGGGACCCCCGGCGGGTGCCGTCGGGGAGCTGTTTTTT. The gene calls are TRBV5-4 and TRBJ2-2, with TRBD2 as a possible D gene (5 bases). Germline CDR1 reads SGHNT; CDR2 reads YYREEE (reference sequence). V lost 0 bases to trimming and J lost 7 bases, with 19 bases between them. The CDR3 has 17 amino acids.

This clonotype was counted at least ten times. The CDR3 DNA reads as TGTGCCAGCAGCTTAGCGGGTGATAACTATGGCTACACCTTC. Protein: CASSLAGDNYGYTF. The chain links TRBV7-9 to TRBJ1-2; D uncertain. The CDR3 length is 14 residues. Germline CDR1 and CDR2: SEHNR and FQNEAQ (reference sequence). Trimming took off 0 bases at V and 1 base at J, with 6 bases between the two ends.

Many counts were recorded for this clonotype. The V gene is TRBV5-1, the J gene TRBJ2-7, with D uncertain. Per germline, CDR1 SGHRS and CDR2 YFSETQ. V lost 4 bases and J 7 bases, leaving 15 bases between the germline ends. There are 13 residues in the CDR3. This CDR3 is CASSTRATGEQYF. CDR3 coding DNA: TGCGCCAGCAGCACCCGGGCCACGGGTGAGCAGTACTTC.

The chain joins TRBV5-1 to TRBJ2-3; D may be TRBD1 (5 bases). Germline CDR1 and CDR2: SGHRS and YFSETQ. Trimming stripped 3 bases from V and 0 bases from J, with 11 bases between. This CDR3 spans 15 amino acids. This CDR3 reads CASSSRQTSTDTQYF. Here the CDR3 DNA reads TGCGCCAGCAGCTCCCGACAGACTAGCACAGATACGCAGTATTTT.

This clonotype came up many times. The chain carries TRBV5-3 and TRBJ2-1; TRBD2 matches at 10 bases. TRBV5-3 is sorted into the ORF group, with uncertain function. The length of the CDR3 is 20 residues. Germline trimming cut 3 bases from V and 0 bases from J; bases unmatched to any gene: 15. DNA for the CDR3: TGTGCCAGAAGCTCGGGATGGGAGCGGGAGGGCCTCCTCTCCTACAATGAGCAGTTCTTC. Residues: CARSSGWEREGLLSYNEQFF.

This clonotype turned up a few times. The V call is TRBV18, the J call TRBJ1-1; 7 bases fit TRBD1. Losses at the gene ends were 1 base for V and 0 bases for J; bases not matched to a gene: 14. The CDR3 is 19 residues long. Germline V lookup: CDR1 KGHSH, CDR2 LQKENI. CDR3 nucleotides: TGTGCCAGCTCACCACGAAGCTTACAGGGGTCGATGATGAACACTGAAGCTTTCTTT. The encoded protein is CASSPRSLQGSMMNTEAFF.

The chain joins TRBV7-9 to TRBJ2-6, with TRBD2 matching 11 bases. Germline V gene sequence: CDR1 SEHNR, CDR2 FQNEAQ (reference sequence). The CDR3 sequence is 17 residues long. Trimming cost V 5 bases and J 2 bases; bases outside gene matches: 5. The CDR3 bases are TGTGCCAGCAGCGATACTAGCGGGAGCGCTGGGGCCAACGTCCTGACTTTC. Encoded protein: CASSDTSGSAGANVLTF. The full variable domain, with the rest looked up from reference TRBV7-9 and TRBJ2-6, is DTGVSQNPRHKITKRGQNVTFRCDPISEHNRLYWYRQTLGQGPEFLTYFQNEAQLEKSRLLSDRFSAERPKGSFSTLEIQRTEQGDSAMYLCASSDTSGSAGANVLTFGAGSRLTVL.

This clonotype appeared many times. The rearrangement joins TRBV5-1 to TRBJ2-3, with D unresolved. The germline CDR1 and CDR2 sequences are SGHRS and YFSETQ. V lost 1 base and J 1 base, leaving 4 bases between the germline ends. The CDR3 totals 13 residues. CDR3 loop: CASSLSGTDTQYF. The CDR3 DNA sequence: TGCGCCAGCAGCTTGAGCGGCACAGATACGCAGTATTTT.

This clonotype was seen ten or more times. The chain is built from TRBV18 and TRBJ2-4; tentatively, D is TRBD1 (5 bases). Deletions cut 2 bases from V and 6 bases from J, with 14 bases between. From germline, CDR1 is KGHSH and CDR2 LQKENI. The CDR3 covers 15 residues. The CDR3 loop reads CASSPVQGMGNIQYF. In nucleotides, the CDR3 is TGTGCCAGCTCACCAGTGCAGGGAATGGGAAACATTCAGTACTTC.

This clonotype was observed many times. The chain is built from TRBV10-3 and TRBJ2-5; D uncertain. Germline CDR1 is ENHRY and CDR2 is SYGVKD. The V and J ends lost 2 bases and 0 bases respectively, with 10 bases between them. The CDR3 totals 15 residues. The CDR3 coding sequence is TGTGCCATCAGTGAGGCCACACAGTACCAAGAGACCCAGTACTTC. It encodes CAISEATQYQETQYF.

This clonotype was observed many times. The V call is TRBV5-6, the J call TRBJ2-3; D is uncertain. Between the trimmed V and J ends, which lost 0 bases and 2 bases, there was a span of 7 bases. Germline V gives CDR1 SGHDT, CDR2 YYEEEE. The CDR3 consists of 14 residues. Written as DNA, the CDR3 is TGTGCCAGCAGCTTGGGACACCCCACAGATACGCAGTATTTT. Amino acid sequence: CASSLGHPTDTQYF.

This clonotype appeared many times. The rearrangement joins TRBV12-3 or TRBV12-4 to TRBJ2-1; 10 bases align to TRBD2. Trimming cost V 6 bases and J 8 bases; bases outside gene matches: 10. This CDR3 is built from 15 residues. CDR3 DNA: TGTGCCAGCAGCCCTCTAGCGGGAGCGACCTATGAGCAGTTCTTC. This sequence encodes CASSPLAGATYEQFF.

The chain has TRBV11-3 and TRBJ2-1; TRBD2 matches 7 bases. From germline, CDR1 is SGHNT and CDR2 YENEEA. V lost 3 bases to trimming and J lost 10 bases; unmatched junction nucleotides: 3. This CDR3 is built from 12 residues. In nucleotides, the CDR3 is TGTGCCAGCAGCTTGGGTAGCGGGGAGCAGTTCTTC. This gives the protein CASSLGSGEQFF.

This clonotype was counted many times. The chain carries TRBV7-2 and TRBJ2-1; TRBD2 is a possible D gene (6 bases). With 1 base removed from V and 7 bases from J, the gap between germline ends came to 8 bases. CDR1 and CDR2 (germline): SGHTA, FQGNSA. The CDR3 has 13 amino acids. DNA of the CDR3: TGTGCCAGCAGCTTAGTTGGACTAAATGAGCAGTTCTTC. This sequence encodes CASSLVGLNEQFF.

J is TRBJ1-3 and V is TRBV9; no reliable D call. The CDR3 loop spans 15 amino acids. Trimming stripped 0 bases from V and 4 bases from J, with 11 bases between. CDR1 is SGDLS and CDR2 is YYNGEE in the germline V gene. Here the CDR3 DNA reads TGTGCCAGCAGCGTAGGGGGTACCGCGGGAAACACCATATATTTT. Translated: CASSVGGTAGNTIYF.

This clonotype was observed at least ten times. CDR3 DNA sequence: TGTGCCAGCAGTCTCCTGGGGGGCCGGGGCATTCAGTACTTC. It translates to CASSLLGGRGIQYF. This chain connects TRBV27 to TRBJ2-4; D tentatively fits TRBD1 or TRBD2 (6 bases each). The CDR3 is 14 amino acids. V was cut by 5 bases and J by 9 bases, with 17 bases left in between. CDR1 and CDR2 (germline): MNHEY, SMNVEV (reference sequence).

This clonotype appeared many times. The DNA of the CDR3 is TGTGCCAGCAGTTTCGGCACTCGGACTAGCGGGCGCAATGAGCAGTTCTTC. Translating it yields CASSFGTRTSGRNEQFF. The chain is built from TRBV27 and TRBJ2-1, with TRBD2 identical over 11 bases. V dropped 3 bases and J dropped 6; count of bases not matched to a gene: 10. This CDR3 contains 17 residues. Germline CDR1 reads MNHEY; CDR2 reads SMNVEV (reference sequence).

This chain joins TRBV6-1 and TRBJ2-7; TRBD1 is a possible D gene (5 bases). CDR3 length equals 13 residues. Germline V gives CDR1 MNHNS, CDR2 SASEGT. Trimming took off 4 bases at V and 4 bases at J, with 11 bases between the two ends. The CDR3 sequence is CASSAQQGYEQYF. The CDR3 coding sequence is TGTGCCAGCAGTGCGCAGCAGGGTTACGAGCAGTACTTC.

This clonotype showed up many times. V is TRBV5-1 and J is TRBJ1-2, with a possible D match to TRBD1 (5 bases). The CDR3 is 14 residues long. The V end was cut by 4 bases, the J end by 0 bases, with 10 bases between. Germline CDR1 SGHRS, CDR2 YFSETQ. CDR3 loop: CASSTPTANYGYTF. In DNA form, the CDR3 reads TGCGCCAGCAGCACTCCGACAGCTAACTATGGCTACACCTTC.

The sample holds many counts of this clonotype. This chain links TRBV7-2 with TRBJ1-5; TRBD1 matches 9 bases. The length of the CDR3 is 14 residues. V trimming: 5 bases; J trimming: 4 bases; junction bases outside the gene matches: 3. Germline V lookup: CDR1 SGHTA, CDR2 FQGNSA. The CDR3 sequence: CASSTQGANQPQHF. The CDR3 nucleotides read TGTGCCAGCAGCACACAGGGGGCAAATCAGCCCCAGCATTTT.

There are many counts of this clonotype. This sequence joins TRBV27 and TRBJ1-1, with D maybe TRBD1 (6 bases). CDR1 and CDR2 from the germline V gene are MNHEY and SMNVEV (reference sequence). The CDR3 spans 13 residues. V lost 4 bases, J lost 5 bases, and 11 bases lay in between. CDR3 protein: CASSSGTTTEAFF. The CDR3 region has the DNA TGTGCCAGCAGTTCCGGGACAACGACTGAAGCTTTCTTT.

Written as DNA, the CDR3 is TGTGCCAGCGCCGGCGGGAGGGAAACCGGGGAGCTGTTTTTT. Protein sequence: CASAGGRETGELFF. This chain uses TRBV7-3 with TRBJ2-2; 9 nucleotides match TRBD2. CDR3 length equals 14 residues. The V and J ends lost 8 bases and 5 bases, in that order; junction bases with no gene match: 6. Germline V CDR1 and CDR2: SGHTA, FQGTGA.

This clonotype has just a few counts. The rearrangement uses TRBV7-2 and TRBJ2-5; 10 bases agree with TRBD1. This CDR3 is 17 amino acids long. Trimming removed 4 bases from V and 2 bases from J; junction bases left unmatched: 10. Germline V gene data show CDR1 as SGHTA and CDR2 as FQGNSA. The CDR3 DNA sequence: TGTGCCAGCAGCTCACCTCCGGACAGGGGGTGGCAAGAGACCCAGTACTTC. It translates to CASSSPPDRGWQETQYF.

This clonotype occurred a few times. The chain uses TRBV30 and TRBJ1-5; D unresolved. V dropped 1 base and J dropped 2 bases, with 15 bases sitting between them. Per germline, CDR1 GTSNPN and CDR2 SVGIG (reference sequence). CDR3 length: 16 residues. The CDR3 coding sequence is TGTGCCTGGAGTGCTACCGGGTTAGTGGGCAATCAGCCCCAGCATTTT. Amino acid sequence: CAWSATGLVGNQPQHF.

The chain couples TRBV6-2 or TRBV6-3 to TRBJ2-5; no firm D call. This CDR3 spans 15 amino acids. Germline CDR1 MNHEY, CDR2 SVGEGT. V shed 7 bases and J shed 2 bases, with 17 bases lying between them. The CDR3, as DNA: TGTGCCAGCAAACGGACCCGTATTGGGCAAGAGACCCAGTACTTC. Translation: CASKRTRIGQETQYF.

Concerning this clonotype: A clone one base away is much larger, so this may be a read error. The gene calls are TRBV7-9 and TRBJ2-7; D is undetermined. Germline V gene lookup returns CDR1 SEHNR and CDR2 FQNEAQ (reference sequence). The CDR3 loop spans 11 amino acids. The CDR3 region has the DNA TGTGCCAGCAGCCCTAGAAGCGAGCGGTACTTC. Its protein product is CASSPRSERYF.